These 2 T cell receptor beta chains were sequenced from one sample in a study of blood T cell repertoires in COVID-19. Profiling relied on immunoSEQ multiplex PCR, and the TCRdb table lists in-frame clones only, not all of them. The repertoire has some 50,000 clones, around 86% of them found once; the top ten carry 2.5% to 3%. Specimen: peripheral blood. The origin of the receptors is an elderly man with acute or convalescent COVID-19.

The chain recombines TRBV5-1 with TRBJ2-5; D gene unclear. V lost 7 bases and J lost 0, with 10 bases in between. The germline CDR1 and CDR2 sequences are SGHRS and YFSETQ. The CDR3 totals 13 residues. In DNA form, the CDR3 reads TGCGCCAGCTATGACTCGTACCAAGAGACCCAGTACTTC. Amino acids: CASYDSYQETQYF.

J is TRBJ1-6 and V is TRBV30; 7 nucleotides match TRBD1. Germline CDR1 GTSNPN, CDR2 SVGIG (reference sequence). The CDR3 spans 15 residues. V lost 5 bases to trimming and J lost 6 bases; unmatched junction nucleotides: 10. CDR3 nucleotides: TGTGCCTGGTCTGAAGGGGGACAGATTAATTCACCCCTCCACTTT. It specifies CAWSEGGQINSPLHF.